Following are 14 T cell receptor beta chains from one sample sequenced in a study of T cell responses to AZD1222 COVID-19 vaccine. Some clones are missing from TCRdb's copy, which holds only in-frame ones; the method was immunoSEQ multiplex PCR. The sample records 200,000 or so clones, 85% to 95% being singletons. The sequencing used peripheral blood, collected on day 0 of AZD1222 vaccination. The receptor set was obtained from an adult in good health.

The DNA for the CDR3 is TGTGCCACCAGTGTTTCTCAAGGGTTTTATCAGCCCCAGCATTTT. It yields the protein CATSVSQGFYQPQHF. The rearrangement joins TRBV24-1 to TRBJ1-5; D is undetermined. This CDR3 is 15 amino acids long. Germline loops: CDR1 KGHDR, CDR2 SFDVKD. Trimming took off 5 bases at V and 5 bases at J, with 15 bases between the two ends.

The rearrangement joins TRBV5-6 to TRBJ2-2; D not resolved. V was trimmed by 2 bases and J by 5 bases, leaving 10 bases between them. The CDR3 contains 14 residues. Germline CDR1 is SGHDT and CDR2 is YYEEEE. CDR3 amino acids: CASSFRVGTGELFF. The CDR3 region has the DNA TGTGCCAGCAGCTTTCGGGTAGGGACCGGGGAGCTGTTTTTT.

The V call is TRBV28, the J call TRBJ1-2; D is undetermined. V dropped 6 bases and J dropped 4 bases, with 15 bases sitting between them. Per the germline V gene, CDR1 is MDHEN and CDR2 is SYDVKM. The CDR3 spans 14 residues. The CDR3 DNA follows: TGTGCCAGCAGACTTGGAACTGAGTTCTATGGCTACACCTTC. This translates into CASRLGTEFYGYTF.

The rearrangement links TRBV19 to TRBJ1-2; the D gene is possibly TRBD1 (5 bases). Per germline, CDR1 LNHDA and CDR2 SQIVND (reference sequence). This CDR3 spans 15 amino acids. V lost 5 bases, J lost 5 bases, and 18 bases lay in between. CDR3 region: CASSPPEARGYGYTF. CDR3 nucleotides: TGTGCCAGTAGTCCCCCGGAGGCTCGGGGGTATGGCTACACCTTC.

The chain joins TRBV4-1 to TRBJ1-2; 7 nucleotides align to TRBD1. V shed 4 bases and J 0 bases; nucleotides not matched to a gene: 8. Looked up from germline, CDR1 is MGHRA and CDR2 is YSYEKL. This CDR3 comprises 16 residues. CDR3 DNA: TGCGCCAGCAGCCTTAGTCCCCAGGGGGCTAACTATGGCTACACCTTC. It specifies CASSLSPQGANYGYTF.

This chain links TRBV7-9 with TRBJ2-3, with D perhaps TRBD2 (7 bases). The CDR3 has 16 residues. CDR1 is SEHNR, CDR2 FQNEAQ, per germline (reference sequence). Trimming shortened V by 5 bases and J by 5 bases, and 20 bases separated the two germline ends. CDR3 residues: CASSTAEGGLQDTQYF. In DNA form, the CDR3 reads TGTGCCAGCAGCACAGCCGAGGGGGGACTACAAGATACGCAGTATTTT.

By sample fraction, this clone is medium-sized (0.01 to 0.1%). The V call is TRBV10-1, the J call TRBJ2-1, with TRBD2 matching over 8 bases. This CDR3 contains 15 residues. The junction had 4 bases not matched to a gene; V was cut back by 6 bases and J by 0 bases. The germline V gene encodes CDR1 WNHNN and CDR2 SYGVQD (reference sequence). DNA for the CDR3: TGCGCCAGCAGCCCAAGCGGGAGCTCCTACAATGAGCAGTTCTTC. Its protein is CASSPSGSSYNEQFF.

The chain uses TRBV28 and TRBJ1-1, with no clear D. Trimming stripped 2 bases from V and 5 bases from J, with 6 bases between. Per germline, CDR1 MDHEN and CDR2 SYDVKM. This CDR3 is built from 12 residues. The CDR3 loop is CASSLEATEAFF. The DNA for the CDR3 is TGTGCCAGCAGTTTAGAGGCGACTGAAGCTTTCTTT.

The J gene is TRBJ2-1, the V gene TRBV11-2; TRBD1 is a possible D gene (6 bases). V shed 1 base and J shed 3 bases, with 10 bases lying between them. Germline V gene sequence: CDR1 SGHAT, CDR2 FQNNGV. This CDR3 spans 15 amino acids. CDR3 sequence reads: CASSLGTALYNEQFF. The CDR3 DNA sequence: TGTGCCAGCAGCTTAGGGACAGCACTCTACAATGAGCAGTTCTTC.

The chain is built from TRBV6-5 and TRBJ1-5; 7 bases fit TRBD1. Trimming at V came to 6 bases and at J to 7 bases, leaving 3 bases not matched to a gene. The CDR3 consists of 12 residues. Germline V lookup: CDR1 MNHEY, CDR2 SVGAGI. CDR3 region: CASRGGQQPQHF. CDR3 nucleotide sequence: TGTGCCAGCAGGGGGGGACAGCAGCCCCAGCATTTT.

The chain carries TRBV11-2 and TRBJ1-1, with D possibly being TRBD1 (5 bases). From germline, CDR1 is SGHAT and CDR2 FQNNGV. Trimming removed 6 bases from V and 4 bases from J, with 15 bases in between. The CDR3 is 14 residues long. CDR3: CASRGGAGSTEAFF. Here the CDR3 DNA reads TGTGCCAGCAGGGGTGGGGCAGGGAGCACTGAAGCTTTCTTT.

This clone appeared a single time. The rearrangement links TRBV4-1 to TRBJ2-7; 9 nucleotides match TRBD2. With V trimmed by 4 bases and J by 0 bases, 4 bases remained unmatched. Germline V gene sequence: CDR1 MGHRA, CDR2 YSYEKL. CDR3 size: 15 residues. The CDR3 region has the DNA TGCGCCAGCAGCCCTAGCGGGATTGCCTCCTACGAGCAGTACTTC. It yields the protein CASSPSGIASYEQYF.

The CDR3 protein is CASSYWDREGWTEAFF. Written as DNA, the CDR3 is TGTGCCAGCAGTTACTGGGACAGAGAGGGTTGGACTGAAGCTTTCTTT. This chain links TRBV6-5 with TRBJ1-1; 7 positions match TRBD1. Unmatched junction bases numbered 10, after V lost 1 base and J lost 5 bases. This CDR3 spans 16 amino acids. Germline CDR1 reads MNHEY; CDR2 reads SVGAGI.

The rearrangement joins TRBV5-5 to TRBJ2-5; no definite D call. The V and J ends lost 0 bases and 5 bases respectively, with 14 bases between them. The CDR3 contains 15 residues. Germline CDR1 is SGHKS and CDR2 is YYEKEE (reference sequence). CDR3 DNA: TGTGCCAGCAGCTTGGTGGCGTCGGATGGTGAGACCCAGTACTTC. Protein sequence: CASSLVASDGETQYF.